The 17 T cell receptor beta chains given below trace back to one sample, sequenced in a study of STAT5B mutations in CD4+ large granular lymphocyte leukemia. Assay: immunoSEQ multiplex PCR; the TCRdb copy retains only in-frame clones and omits some. Among under 40,000 clones, around 70% were seen once, and the ten largest hold roughly 0.43%. The sample was CD4+ T cells from blood buffy coats. Receptors originate from a human donor in good health.

This chain connects TRBV11-2 to TRBJ2-7; 8 positions agree with TRBD2. Germline V gene lookup returns CDR1 SGHAT and CDR2 FQNNGV. This CDR3 is 15 amino acids long. Trimming removed 1 base from V and 6 bases from J; junction bases left unmatched: 8. The CDR3 DNA is TGTGCCAGCAGCTTAGTTGCGGGGGGCCAGGGCGAGCAGTACTTC. Translated, it gives CASSLVAGGQGEQYF.

This chain uses TRBV19 with TRBJ1-2; no reliable D call. The CDR3 has 11 residues. Germline values: CDR1 LNHDA, CDR2 SQIVND (reference sequence). V gave up 5 bases and J gave up 8 bases, with 9 bases separating them. In DNA form, the CDR3 reads TGTGCCAGTAGTCCCGGTATCGGCTACACCTTC. Translation: CASSPGIGYTF.

The chain employs TRBV4-1 and TRBJ2-1; TRBD2 is a possible D gene (6 bases). The V and J ends lost 1 base and 6 bases respectively, with 10 bases between them. From germline, CDR1 is MGHRA and CDR2 YSYEKL. This CDR3 spans 14 amino acids. CDR3 residues: CASSQGRLVNEQFF. The CDR3 DNA is TGCGCCAGCAGCCAAGGCCGACTAGTCAATGAGCAGTTCTTC.

The rearrangement links TRBV7-6 to TRBJ1-6; D possibly corresponds to TRBD1 (6 bases). V was shortened by 0 bases and J by 6 bases, with 6 bases between the two germline ends. Germline CDR1 reads SGHVS; CDR2 reads FNYEAQ. The CDR3 extends over 14 amino acids. CDR3 coding DNA: TGTGCCAGCAGCTTAGCGGACAGTAATTCACCCCTCCACTTT. It translates to CASSLADSNSPLHF.

The J gene is TRBJ2-5, the V gene TRBV9, with unresolved D. The CDR3 is made up of 11 amino acids. Trimming removed 3 bases from V and 1 base from J, with 1 base in between. From germline, CDR1 is SGDLS and CDR2 YYNGEE. CDR3 region: CASSAQETQYF. The CDR3 DNA reads TGTGCCAGCAGCGCCCAAGAGACCCAGTACTTC.

This chain uses TRBV7-9 with TRBJ2-7; either TRBD1 or TRBD2 may supply D (5 bases each). V lost 4 bases to trimming and J lost 6 bases, with 19 bases between them. The CDR3 runs 15 residues. Germline CDR1 is SEHNR and CDR2 is FQNEAQ (reference sequence). CDR3 sequence (DNA): TGTGCCAGCAGCTCTAGAGGAGGCCAGAGGGGCGAGCAGTACTTC. This gives the protein CASSSRGGQRGEQYF.

This clone was seen once. The chain employs TRBV6-4 and TRBJ1-2; possibly TRBD1 for D (6 bases). The CDR3 sequence is 13 residues long. V was trimmed by 0 bases and J by 10 bases, leaving 12 bases between them. CDR1 is MRHNA, CDR2 SNTAGT, per germline. For the CDR3, the DNA is TGTGCCAGCAGTGACTCGGGGGGGCTGGACTACACCTTC. Translated: CASSDSGGLDYTF.

This clone was recorded a few times. This chain uses TRBV10-2 with TRBJ1-1; 9 bases are a match to TRBD1. Losses at the gene ends were 4 bases for V and 4 bases for J; bases not matched to a gene: 1. The CDR3 spans 13 residues. The V gene's germline CDR1 is WSHSY and CDR2 SAAADI. CDR3 amino acids: CASSGQGGTEAFF. Here the CDR3 DNA reads TGCGCCAGCAGTGGACAGGGGGGCACTGAAGCTTTCTTT.

The CDR3 DNA sequence: TGTGCCAGCAGTGAATTCGGGACAGATCTCAATGAGCAGTTCTTC. Encoded protein: CASSEFGTDLNEQFF. The chain links TRBV6-1 to TRBJ2-1; 7 bases are a match to TRBD1. Germline V gene data show CDR1 as MNHNS and CDR2 as SASEGT. This CDR3 has 15 amino acids. V gave up 2 bases and J gave up 6 bases; unmatched junction bases: 7.

The chain uses TRBV10-2 and TRBJ1-6; 7 bases match TRBD1. The CDR3 runs 15 residues. The germline V gene has CDR1 WSHSY and CDR2 SAAADI. Trimming removed 2 bases from V and 3 bases from J; junction bases left unmatched: 1. The CDR3 DNA reads as TGCGCCAGCAGTGAGGGGGACAGCTATAATTCACCCCTCCACTTT. It specifies CASSEGDSYNSPLHF.

The CDR3 DNA is TGTGCCAGCAGTTTTACGGGGCGAGGGAATTCACCCCTCCACTTT. It translates to CASSFTGRGNSPLHF. The chain couples TRBV27 to TRBJ1-6; D may be TRBD1 (5 bases). V lost 3 bases and J lost 7, with 13 bases in between. The CDR3 consists of 15 residues. CDR1 is MNHEY and CDR2 is SMNVEV in the germline V gene (reference sequence).

The chain joins TRBV7-6 to TRBJ2-1, with D possibly being TRBD1 or TRBD2 (5 bases each). Germline V gene lookup returns CDR1 SGHVS and CDR2 FNYEAQ. The CDR3 contains 16 residues. The V end lost 1 base, the J end lost 5 bases, and 15 bases lay between the germline ends. CDR3 sequence reads: CASSLGVIGDHNEQFF. As DNA, the CDR3 is TGTGCCAGCAGCTTAGGGGTTATAGGGGACCACAATGAGCAGTTCTTC. Full variable domain (remainder filled in from reference TRBV7-6 and TRBJ2-1): GAGVSQSPRYKVTKRGQDVALRCDPISGHVSLYWYRQALGQGPEFLTYFNYEAQQDKSGLPNDRFSAERPEGSISTLTIQRTEQRDSAMYRCASSLGVIGDHNEQFFGPGTRLTVL.

This rearrangement joins TRBV2 to TRBJ2-2; possible D gene TRBD1, 6 bases. The CDR3 sequence is 16 residues long. V lost 2 bases and J lost 0, with 10 bases in between. Germline V lookup: CDR1 SNHLY, CDR2 FYNNEI. Written as DNA, the CDR3 is TGTGCCAGCAGTGAATGGGCAGGGGCGAACACCGGGGAGCTGTTTTTT. It yields the protein CASSEWAGANTGELFF.

A few counts support this clone. This chain links TRBV10-3 with TRBJ2-1; 14 bases fit TRBD2. Germline CDR1 reads ENHRY; CDR2 reads SYGVKD. There are 14 residues in the CDR3. J gave up 9 bases and V 8 bases, and 6 bases lay outside the gene matches. Here the CDR3 reads CAIGGTSGGFEQFF. As DNA, the CDR3 is TGTGCCATCGGGGGGACTAGCGGGGGTTTTGAGCAGTTCTTC.

The J gene is TRBJ2-7, the V gene TRBV30; D unresolved. CDR1 and CDR2 from the germline V gene are GTSNPN and SVGIG (reference sequence). Trimming stripped 2 bases from V and 1 base from J, with 6 bases between. The CDR3 is 12 residues long. This CDR3 reads CAWSLGSYEQYF. CDR3 nucleotides: TGTGCCTGGAGTCTGGGGTCCTACGAGCAGTACTTC.

The rearrangement links TRBV7-8 to TRBJ1-5, with no clear D. The length of the CDR3 is 14 residues. From germline, CDR1 is SGHVS and CDR2 FQNEAQ. V gave up 4 bases and J gave up 3 bases, with 10 bases separating them. DNA for the CDR3: TGTGCCAGCAGCTCCAGGACGGTCAATCAGCCCCAGCATTTT. It is translated as CASSSRTVNQPQHF.

The gene calls are TRBV19 and TRBJ1-4; D not certain. Germline CDR1 and CDR2: LNHDA and SQIVND (reference sequence). Trimming took off 5 bases at V and 2 bases at J, with 12 bases between the two ends. CDR3 length: 15 residues. CDR3 sequence reads: CASSPTGITNEKLFF. The DNA for the CDR3 is TGTGCCAGTAGTCCCACCGGGATCACTAATGAAAAACTGTTTTTT.